The clone carrying this T cell receptor (beta chain) turned up a few times. Its antigen is undetermined. These data originate in a study of T cell repertoires in cytomegalovirus infection. Whole-study context: CMV epitopes used comprised recently identified HLA-C-restricted ones and well-studied HLA-B-restricted ones.

TCRdb redid the calling of the reads with MiXCR, one entry per CDR3 protein. This table holds about a million distinct CDR3 sequences, about a third found once. The V and J ends lost 1 base and 5 bases respectively, with 15 bases between them. This CDR3 is 15 amino acids long. CDR1 is SQVTM and CDR2 is ANQGSEA in the germline V gene. The sequencing here drew on cultured CD8+ T cells from PBMCs, taken from culture after CMV antigen stimulation. The clonotype was recovered from a human donor in good health (CMV status not recorded). Some clones in this sample may be carry-over from other donors' samples. V and J are TRBV29-1 and TRBJ2-1, with D possibly matching TRBD1 (5 bases). This CDR3 reads CSVEGRANANNEQFF. The CDR3 DNA reads TGCAGCGTTGAAGGCAGGGCGAATGCTAACAATGAGCAGTTCTTC.